A selection of T cell receptor beta chains follows, all from one sample in a study of blood T cells in healthy people across ages. Each CDR3 protein is one row after TCRdb ran MiXCR on the 5' RACE reads. The table includes nearly 800,000 distinct CDR3 sequences, just under 25% detected once. The same data also contributed to another study, on T cells of mothers and their children.

Input material: blood. The receptors stem from a boy between 10 and 17 years old in good health. Both conserved end residues are part of each CDR3. The D gene is left open where the match is weak. Size is omitted from some rows. Given values are once, few, many or a class for expanded clones.

D gene	clone size	V gene	J gene	CDR3 protein	CDR3 DNA
.	.	TRBV4-3	TRBJ2-3	CASSQDKSRDHTQYF	TGCGCCAGCAGCCAAGATAAGTCAAGAGACCATACGCAGTATTTT
.	.	TRBV29-1	TRBJ2-7	CSVEFVGTDSYEQYF	TGCAGCGTTGAGTTTGTAGGTACAGATTCCTACGAGCAGTACTTC
.	.	TRBV20-1	TRBJ2-4	CSAMPDGSLAKNIQYF	TGCAGTGCTATGCCTGACGGATCCTTAGCCAAAAACATTCAGTACTTC
TRBD1	few	TRBV29-1	TRBJ2-5	CSTRSGTGGGETQYF	TGCAGCACACGCTCCGGGACAGGGGGCGGAGAGACCCAGTACTTC
TRBD1	.	TRBV28	TRBJ2-5	CASSLDRVEKTQYF	TGTGCCAGCAGTTTGGACAGGGTTGAAAAGACCCAGTACTTC
.	few	TRBV28	TRBJ1-2	CASSPPGEYGYTF	TGTGCCAGCAGTCCACCGGGGGAATATGGCTACACCTTC
TRBD1	.	TRBV7-2	TRBJ2-2	CASGQGNTGELFF	TGTGCCAGCGGACAGGGGAACACCGGGGAGCTGTTTTTT
.	.	TRBV29-1	TRBJ1-2	CSVTRGIYGYTF	TGCAGCGTAACCAGGGGTATCTATGGCTACACCTTC
TRBD1	.	TRBV6-2/TRBV6-3	TRBJ2-1	CASSYGTGGANEQFF	TGTGCCAGCAGTTACGGGACAGGGGGGGCCAATGAGCAGTTCTTC
TRBD2	.	TRBV29-1	TRBJ2-3	CSVEGLAGGRYF	TGCAGCGTTGAAGGCTTAGCGGGGGGACGGTATTTT
TRBD2	few	TRBV7-2	TRBJ2-7	CASSSARGGAASYEQYF	TGTGCCAGCAGCTCCGCTCGGGGAGGGGCCGCTTCCTACGAGCAGTACTTC
.	.	TRBV5-6	TRBJ2-3	CASSLRIGGATDTQYF	TGTGCCAGCAGCTTGCGGATCGGCGGGGCCACAGATACGCAGTATTTT
.	many	TRBV7-3	TRBJ2-2	CASSLLDTGELFF	TGTGCCAGCAGCTTGTTGGACACCGGGGAGCTGTTTTTT
.	.	TRBV28	TRBJ1-6	CASSSTPNSPLHF	TGTGCCAGCAGTTCGACACCGAATTCACCCCTCCACTTT
.	many	TRBV7-6	TRBJ1-4	CASSLGEPGTANEKLFF	TGTGCCAGCAGCTTGGGGGAACCAGGGACGGCTAATGAAAAACTGTTTTTT
.	few	TRBV29-1	TRBJ2-7	CSVELAVSYEQYF	TGCAGCGTTGAATTAGCGGTCTCCTACGAGCAGTACTTC
.	.	TRBV12-3/TRBV12-4	TRBJ2-5	CASTDTSETQYF	TGTGCCAGCACCGACACTTCAGAGACCCAGTACTTC
.	many	TRBV20-1	TRBJ1-1	CSATAGLSTEAFF	TGCAGTGCCACCGCGGGTTTGAGCACTGAAGCTTTCTTT
TRBD1	few	TRBV2	TRBJ2-7	CASIFNRGISSYEQYF	TGTGCCAGCATATTCAACAGGGGGATAAGCTCCTACGAGCAGTACTTC
.	.	TRBV28	TRBJ2-7	CAGGGSRSYEQYF	TGTGCGGGAGGGGGCAGTAGATCCTACGAGCAGTACTTC
.	few	TRBV7-2	TRBJ1-5	CASSLRGTYTDTQHF	TGTGCCAGCAGCTTAAGGGGGACTTACACAGATACGCAGCATTTT
TRBD2	few	TRBV7-9	TRBJ2-4	CASSLGGAEWNIQYF	TGTGCCAGCAGCTTGGGAGGGGCAGAATGGAACATTCAGTACTTC
.	.	TRBV24-1	TRBJ2-5	CATSDSTTNQETQYF	TGTGCCACCAGTGATTCCACGACAAACCAAGAGACCCAGTACTTC
.	many	TRBV20-1	TRBJ2-5	CSAGWDKYQETQYF	TGCAGTGCTGGGTGGGATAAGTACCAAGAGACCCAGTACTTC
.	.	TRBV19	TRBJ2-5	CASSILGETQYF	TGTGCCAGTAGTATACTGGGAGAGACCCAGTACTTC
.	few	TRBV7-8	TRBJ2-5	CASSPGRGHETRYF	TGTGCCAGCAGCCCGGGGAGGGGGCATGAGACCCGGTACTTC
TRBD2	.	TRBV25-1	TRBJ2-7	CASTGGSGYEQYF	TGTGCCAGCACGGGGGGATCGGGCTACGAGCAGTACTTC
.	.	TRBV12-3/TRBV12-4	TRBJ2-1	CASSFVGEQFF	TGTGCCAGCAGTTTTGTGGGTGAGCAGTTCTTC
TRBD2	few	TRBV29-1	TRBJ2-3	CSVEGDSGSRSDTQYF	TGCAGCGTTGAAGGCGATAGCGGGAGCCGCTCAGATACGCAGTATTTT
.	few	TRBV20-1	TRBJ2-7	CSAEGVRTFSYEQYF	TGCAGTGCTGAAGGGGTACGGACTTTCTCCTACGAGCAGTACTTC
.	.	TRBV20-1	TRBJ2-7	CSANLMGVAPYEQYF	TGCAGTGCTAATCTCATGGGGGTGGCCCCCTACGAGCAGTACTTC
.	.	TRBV7-9	TRBJ1-2	CAIESGDHGYTF	TGTGCCATCGAGTCCGGGGACCATGGCTACACCTTC
TRBD1	.	TRBV27	TRBJ1-1	CASRTPTGGNTEAFF	TGTGCCAGCAGAACACCCACAGGGGGTAACACTGAAGCTTTCTTT
TRBD1	.	TRBV7-8	TRBJ1-1	CASSLNVRQGIDTEAFF	TGTGCCAGCAGCTTAAATGTGAGACAGGGCATCGACACTGAAGCTTTCTTT
.	.	TRBV4-3	TRBJ2-7	CASSQDRSGSQSNEQYF	TGCGCCAGCAGCCAAGATCGGAGCGGCAGCCAGAGCAACGAGCAGTACTTC
TRBD2	many	TRBV9	TRBJ2-5	CASSGPSSGGFAETQYF	TGTGCCAGCAGCGGTCCCTCTAGCGGGGGCTTTGCAGAGACCCAGTACTTC
.	.	TRBV10-2	TRBJ2-7	CASRLGQGLYEQYF	TGCGCCAGCAGACTAGGCCAGGGTCTATACGAGCAGTACTTC
.	few	TRBV5-1	TRBJ2-1	CASGVMFGNEQFF	TGCGCCAGCGGGGTGATGTTTGGCAATGAGCAGTTCTTC
TRBD2	few	TRBV7-9	TRBJ2-7	CASSSYLLTSGTNEQYF	TGTGCCAGCAGCTCCTACCTACTGACTAGCGGGACAAACGAGCAGTACTTC
TRBD1	once	TRBV29-1	TRBJ1-2	CSAIDRDDYGYTF	TGCAGCGCTATAGACAGGGATGACTATGGCTACACCTTC
.	few	TRBV27	TRBJ1-2	CASTLVGGVGSGYTF	TGTGCCAGCACCCTCGTGGGGGGCGTGGGGAGTGGCTACACCTTC
TRBD2	.	TRBV28	TRBJ2-5	CASSWGGEETQYF	TGTGCCAGCAGTTGGGGAGGGGAAGAGACCCAGTACTTC
.	few	TRBV11-2	TRBJ2-7	CASSFLGQSLTYEQYF	TGTGCCAGCAGCTTTCTCGGACAGTCCTTAACCTACGAGCAGTACTTC
.	.	TRBV6-2/TRBV6-3	TRBJ2-5	CASSSWTRGNQETQYF	TGTGCCAGCAGTTCCTGGACTAGGGGGAACCAAGAGACCCAGTACTTC
.	.	TRBV9	TRBJ1-2	CASSGPREPRGFNYGYTF	TGTGCCAGCAGCGGCCCTAGGGAGCCCCGCGGCTTTAACTATGGCTACACCTTC
.	.	TRBV7-9	TRBJ1-4	CASRSSNEKLFF	TGTGCCAGCCGATCCAGTAATGAAAAACTGTTTTTT
.	few	TRBV6-6	TRBJ2-3	CASSYSWGGSGDTQYF	TGTGCCAGCAGTTACTCGTGGGGTGGGAGTGGGGATACGCAGTATTTT
.	few	TRBV6-5	TRBJ2-3	CASSYGEGRLYF	TGTGCCAGCAGTTACGGAGAGGGGCGGTTGTATTTT
TRBD1	.	TRBV28	TRBJ1-2	CASSSAGQGKGGYTF	TGTGCCAGCAGTTCAGCGGGACAGGGGAAGGGTGGCTACACCTTC
.	.	TRBV28	TRBJ1-2	CASSLRAIGGYTF	TGTGCCAGCAGTTTAAGGGCGATCGGTGGCTACACCTTC
.	few	TRBV27	TRBJ2-3	CASSLRSADTQYF	TGTGCCAGCAGTTTACGGTCAGCAGATACGCAGTATTTT
TRBD1	.	TRBV15	TRBJ1-1	CATSVGQRNTEAFF	TGTGCCACCAGCGTGGGACAGAGGAACACTGAAGCTTTCTTT
TRBD1	.	TRBV29-1	TRBJ2-1	CSDQTGPRSSYNEQFF	TGCAGCGACCAGACAGGGCCCCGGAGCTCCTACAATGAGCAGTTCTTC
.	.	TRBV5-4	TRBJ2-3	CASSQDGPSTDTQYF	TGTGCCAGCAGCCAGGACGGGCCCTCTACAGATACGCAGTATTTT
.	.	TRBV6-7	TRBJ2-3	CASSSEAGSGSDTQYF	TGTGCCAGCAGTTCCGAGGCGGGGTCAGGTTCAGATACGCAGTATTTT
TRBD2	.	TRBV29-1	TRBJ2-5	CSVASRGGLETQYF	TGCAGCGTTGCGTCGCGGGGGGGCCTAGAGACCCAGTACTTC
.	.	TRBV7-3	TRBJ2-4	CASSPGAGGGGNIQYF	TGTGCCAGCAGCCCGGGGGCAGGCGGTGGGGGAAACATTCAGTACTTC